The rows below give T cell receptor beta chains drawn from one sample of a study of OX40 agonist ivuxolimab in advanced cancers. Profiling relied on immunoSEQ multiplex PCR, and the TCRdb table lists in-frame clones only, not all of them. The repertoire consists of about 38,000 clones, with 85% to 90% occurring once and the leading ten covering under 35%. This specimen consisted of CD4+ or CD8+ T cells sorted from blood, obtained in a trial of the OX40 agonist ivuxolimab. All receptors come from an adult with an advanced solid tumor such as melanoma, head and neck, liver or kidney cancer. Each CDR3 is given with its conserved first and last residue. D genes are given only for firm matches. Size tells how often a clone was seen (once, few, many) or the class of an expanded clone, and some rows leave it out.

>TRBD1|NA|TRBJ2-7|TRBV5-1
CASSLGDRGHLTSSYEQYF
TGCGCCAGCAGCTTGGGGGACAGGGGGCATTTAACCAGCTCCTACGAGCAGTACTTC
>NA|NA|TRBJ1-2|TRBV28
CASSLGGGYGYTF
TGTGCCAGCAGTTTGGGGGGCGGCTATGGCTACACCTTC
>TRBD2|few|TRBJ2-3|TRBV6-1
CASSERHTSGSGDTQYF
TGTGCCAGCAGTGAAAGACATACTAGCGGGAGTGGAGATACGCAGTATTTT
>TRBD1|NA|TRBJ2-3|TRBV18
CASSGTGALDTQYF
TGTGCCAGCTCCGGGACAGGGGCCCTAGATACGCAGTATTTT
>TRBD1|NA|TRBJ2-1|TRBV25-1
CASSADRGGNEQFF
TGTGCCAGCAGTGCCGACAGGGGTGGGAATGAGCAGTTCTTC
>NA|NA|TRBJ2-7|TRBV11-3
CASSLDHRYEQYF
TGTGCCAGCAGCTTAGATCATCGGTACGAGCAGTACTTC
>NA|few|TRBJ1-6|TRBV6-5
CASSYSTDGRRALHF
TGTGCCAGCAGTTACTCAACCGACGGCCGGAGGGCCCTCCACTTT
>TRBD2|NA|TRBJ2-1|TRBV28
CASSLSSGGADEQFF
TGTGCCAGCAGTTTATCTAGCGGGGGGGCCGATGAGCAGTTCTTC
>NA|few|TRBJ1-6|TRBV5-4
CASSFTGSPLHF
TGTGCCAGCAGCTTCACTGGTTCACCCCTCCACTTT
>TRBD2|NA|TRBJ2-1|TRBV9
CASSFNPSSGGSYNEQFF
TGTGCCAGCAGCTTCAACCCCTCTAGCGGGGGTTCCTACAATGAGCAGTTCTTC
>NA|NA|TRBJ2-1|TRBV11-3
CASSSPEYNEQFF
TGTGCCAGCAGCTCGCCCGAATACAATGAGCAGTTCTTC